Below, 32 T cell receptor beta chains from the same sample are listed, as sequenced in a study of human T cells and chemical hapten exposure. Time point reported: patch test 3, about 24 weeks after DPC sensitization. The treatment here: therapeutic diphenylcyclopropenone sensitization with weekly scalp DPC. A single record per CDR3 protein comes from TCRdb applying MiXCR to the RACE reads. The sample has 110,000 or so distinct CDR3 sequences, under 40% seen once. The input for sequencing was whole blood, taken in connection with sensitization to the hapten diphenylcyclopropenone (DPC). These receptor sequences come from a middle-aged man with alopecia areata. Some clones in this sample may be carry-over from other donors' samples.

This clonotype has a handful of counts. This chain joins TRBV29-1 and TRBJ2-1, with 8 bases matching TRBD2. The CDR3 spans 15 residues. Germline-derived CDR1 and CDR2 are SQVTM and ANQGSEA. Germline trimming cut 1 base from V and 7 bases from J; bases unmatched to any gene: 9. The CDR3 region is CSVEASLAGSNEQFF. The DNA of the CDR3 is TGCAGCGTTGAAGCGAGCTTAGCGGGATCGAATGAGCAGTTCTTC.

J is TRBJ2-2 and V is TRBV2; TRBD1 is a possible D gene (6 bases). The germline V gene encodes CDR1 SNHLY and CDR2 FYNNEI. Deletions cut 7 bases from V and 3 bases from J, with 9 bases between. This CDR3 contains 13 residues. As DNA, the CDR3 is TGTGCCAGCAAAAAGGGGGACACCGGGGAGCTGTTTTTT. Residues: CASKKGDTGELFF.

The chain has TRBV27 and TRBJ2-1; 10 bases fit TRBD2. The length of the CDR3 is 16 residues. Trimming took 7 bases from V and 1 from J; bases not matched to a gene: 7. Germline V gives CDR1 MNHEY, CDR2 SMNVEV (reference sequence). The CDR3 sequence: CASISKREGSYNEQFF. CDR3 DNA: TGTGCCAGCATCTCAAAGCGGGAGGGGTCCTACAATGAGCAGTTCTTC.

The V call is TRBV7-2, the J call TRBJ1-1; TRBD1 might be the D (5 bases). This CDR3 contains 15 residues. CDR1 SGHTA and CDR2 FQGNSA come from the germline V gene. V lost 0 bases, J lost 2 bases, and 10 bases lay in between. DNA of the CDR3: TGTGCCAGCAGCTTAGCGCCCGGGGGAAACACTGAAGCTTTCTTT. This sequence encodes CASSLAPGGNTEAFF.

The chain is built from TRBV6-5 and TRBJ2-4; 10 bases align to TRBD2. CDR1 and CDR2 (germline): MNHEY, SVGAGI. The J segment lost 6 bases and the V segment lost 4 bases, leaving 6 bases of the junction unmatched. The CDR3 is made up of 15 amino acids. This CDR3 reads CASSSLAGVGNIQYF. In DNA, the CDR3 is TGTGCCAGCAGTTCGCTAGCGGGGGTCGGAAACATTCAGTACTTC.

The chain is built from TRBV9 and TRBJ2-5; D remains ambiguous. From germline, CDR1 is SGDLS and CDR2 YYNGEE. CDR3 size: 16 residues. Deletions cut 0 bases from V and 6 bases from J, with 18 bases between. CDR3 coding DNA: TGTGCCAGCAGCGTAGTGGTGGGCATTGGCCGCAAGACCCAGTACTTC. This translates into CASSVVVGIGRKTQYF.

The rearrangement joins TRBV20-1 to TRBJ2-7; D is unresolved. The V gene's germline CDR1 is DFQATT and CDR2 SNEGSKA (reference sequence). The length of the CDR3 is 11 residues. The CDR3 is CSATWRHEQYF. The CDR3, as DNA: TGCAGCGCGACCTGGCGGCACGAGCAGTACTTC.

The chain has TRBV2 and TRBJ2-7, with 7 bases fitting TRBD1. CDR1 and CDR2 from the germline V gene are SNHLY and FYNNEI. There are 15 residues in the CDR3. With 7 bases clipped from V and 2 bases from J, the junction kept 11 bases outside the gene matches. CDR3 nucleotides: TGTGCCAGCAATCCACAGGGGAACCCCGCCTACGAGCAGTACTTC. Translated, it gives CASNPQGNPAYEQYF.

Only a few counts were recorded for this clonotype. The V gene is TRBV5-6, the J gene TRBJ2-7, with D possibly being TRBD1 (5 bases). CDR1 and CDR2 from the germline V gene are SGHDT and YYEEEE. This CDR3 comprises 14 residues. The V end was cut by 1 base, the J end by 4 bases, with 12 bases between. The CDR3 loop reads CASSLYPKGYEQYV. In DNA form, the CDR3 reads TGTGCCAGCAGCTTGTATCCAAAGGGGTACGAGCAGTACGTC.

This clonotype was detected only a few times. This sequence joins TRBV5-4 and TRBJ2-3; 10 bases align to TRBD2. The junction had 5 bases not matched to a gene; V was cut back by 0 bases and J by 4 bases. Germline assignment: CDR1 SGHNT and CDR2 YYREEE (reference sequence). The CDR3 is 16 amino acids. CDR3 sequence: CASSLALAGEADTQYF. CDR3 nucleotides: TGTGCCAGCAGCTTGGCTCTAGCGGGAGAGGCAGATACGCAGTATTTT.

This clonotype has just one count. The rearrangement links TRBV11-2 to TRBJ2-3, with D perhaps matching TRBD2 (7 bases). Trimming took off 5 bases at V and 4 bases at J, with 19 bases between the two ends. CDR3 length: 16 amino acids. CDR1 SGHAT and CDR2 FQNNGV come from the germline V gene. Here the CDR3 DNA reads TGTGCCAGCAGCCCCTACTCGGGGGGCTTTTCAGATACGCAGTATTTT. This sequence encodes CASSPYSGGFSDTQYF. Complete variable domain (other parts from reference TRBV11-2 and TRBJ2-3): EAGVAQSPRYKIIEKRQSVAFWCNPISGHATLYWYQQILGQGPKLLIQFQNNGVVDDSQLPKDRFSAERLKGVDSTLKIQPAKLEDSAVYLCASSPYSGGFSDTQYFGPGTRLTVL.

DNA for the CDR3: TGTGCCAGTAGTATAGGGCGGGAGGGCCAAAGGTTGTCTGTGCAGTTCTTC. Protein sequence: CASSIGREGQRLSVQFF. The chain recombines TRBV19 with TRBJ2-1; 9 positions agree with TRBD2. CDR1 is LNHDA and CDR2 is SQIVND in the germline V gene (reference sequence). V shed 1 base and J 12 bases; nucleotides not matched to a gene: 16. CDR3 length equals 17 residues.

This chain links TRBV4-3 with TRBJ2-3; no clear D. V was trimmed by 0 bases and J by 5 bases, leaving 15 bases between them. The CDR3 contains 16 residues. Germline V gene data show CDR1 as LGHNA and CDR2 as YSLEER. In DNA, the CDR3 is TGCGCCAGCAGCCAAGATGTGGGGAATTCGGGAGATACGCAGTATTTT. Its protein is CASSQDVGNSGDTQYF.

This sequence joins TRBV9 and TRBJ2-5; D call uncertain. This CDR3 has 15 residues. Germline loops: CDR1 SGDLS, CDR2 YYNGEE. V was pared by 4 bases and J by 5 bases, with 18 bases between. This CDR3 reads CASSPGPIGAETQYF. The CDR3, as DNA: TGTGCCAGCAGCCCCGGACCAATCGGTGCGGAGACCCAGTACTTC.

The chain combines TRBV14 with TRBJ1-6; 8 bases are shared with TRBD1. V lost 6 bases and J lost 8; bases outside the gene matches: 3. The germline gives CDR1 SGHDN, CDR2 FVKESK. This CDR3 has 13 amino acids. CDR3 bases: TGTGCCAGCAGAGTGACAGGGGATTCACCCCTCCACTTT. It encodes CASRVTGDSPLHF.

This clonotype turned up a few times. This rearrangement joins TRBV20-1 to TRBJ1-3; D not resolved. The germline V and J ends were trimmed by 0 bases and 0 bases, with 9 bases remaining between them. CDR1 is DFQATT, CDR2 SNEGSKA, per germline (reference sequence). The CDR3 runs 15 residues. CDR3 sequence reads: CSARDRESSGNTIYF. Here the CDR3 DNA reads TGCAGTGCTAGAGACAGAGAGAGCTCTGGAAACACCATATATTTT.

In its sample, this clonotype was seen a few times. The V and J genes are TRBV6-5 and TRBJ2-7; no definite D call. The germline gives CDR1 MNHEY, CDR2 SVGAGI. This CDR3 spans 14 amino acids. V lost 6 bases to trimming and J lost 2 bases, with 14 bases between them. The CDR3 loop is CASSPALLPYEQYV. The CDR3 nucleotides are TGTGCCAGCAGCCCCGCCTTACTCCCCTACGAGCAGTACGTC.

The V and J genes are TRBV5-1 and TRBJ2-3; 7 bases align to TRBD2. CDR3 size: 18 residues. Germline-derived CDR1 and CDR2 are SGHRS and YFSETQ. The J segment lost 0 bases and the V segment lost 4 bases, leaving 14 bases of the junction unmatched. In DNA, the CDR3 is TGCGCCAGCAGCCCCCTGGGCGGGAGCTCTTCTAGCACAGATACGCAGTATTTT. Amino acid sequence: CASSPLGGSSSSTDTQYF.

The chain employs TRBV4-3 and TRBJ1-1; D gene unclear. V was pared by 3 bases and J by 1 base, with 9 bases between. CDR3 length equals 14 residues. Germline assignment: CDR1 LGHNA and CDR2 YSLEER. The CDR3, as DNA: TGCGCCAGCAGCCAGCAAAGCAAGAACACTGAAGCTTTCTTT. Translation: CASSQQSKNTEAFF.

The J gene is TRBJ1-4, the V gene TRBV4-3; possibly TRBD1 for D (6 bases). CDR3 length: 15 amino acids. Trimming removed 0 bases at V and 5 bases at J, with 10 bases between. Per germline, CDR1 LGHNA and CDR2 YSLEER. The CDR3 sequence is CASSQDSQGNEKLFF. Written as DNA, the CDR3 is TGCGCCAGCAGCCAAGATTCCCAGGGGAATGAAAAACTGTTTTTT.

The genes are TRBV6-5 and TRBJ1-6; 7 bases match TRBD1. The junction had 4 bases not matched to a gene; V was cut back by 3 bases and J by 8 bases. Germline lookup yields CDR1 MNHEY and CDR2 SVGAGI. The CDR3 runs to 14 residues. The CDR3 here is CASSYTGEDSPLHF. In DNA, the CDR3 is TGTGCCAGCAGTTATACAGGGGAAGATTCACCCCTCCACTTT.

The J gene is TRBJ2-7, the V gene TRBV5-6; D gene unclear. V lost 2 bases and J lost 4, with 7 bases in between. The CDR3 is 12 amino acids. The germline V gene encodes CDR1 SGHDT and CDR2 YYEEEE. The CDR3 is CASSFGLYEQYV. CDR3 bases: TGTGCCAGCAGCTTTGGCCTGTACGAGCAGTACGTC.

The gene calls are TRBV7-9 and TRBJ2-7; 7 bases match TRBD2. CDR1 is SEHNR, CDR2 FQNEAQ, per germline (reference sequence). The CDR3 is 15 amino acids. Trimming at V came to 1 base and at J to 3 bases, leaving 6 bases not matched to a gene. The CDR3 DNA reads as TGTGCCAGCAGCTTAGGGCGAGCGGGATTCTACGAGCAGTACGTC. This translates into CASSLGRAGFYEQYV.

The chain is built from TRBV7-9 and TRBJ1-2; D is unclear. Germline values: CDR1 SEHNR, CDR2 FQNEAQ (reference sequence). This CDR3 contains 12 residues. V was shortened by 5 bases and J by 7 bases, with 11 bases between the two germline ends. This CDR3 reads CASSLLSAGYTF. As DNA, the CDR3 is TGTGCCAGCAGCCTGCTGAGTGCTGGCTACACCTTC.

The table lists this clonotype with a few counts. This sequence joins TRBV20-1 and TRBJ1-4; TRBD1 matches at 12 bases. The CDR3 is made up of 14 amino acids. Germline CDR1 reads DFQATT; CDR2 reads SNEGSKA (reference sequence). Trimming removed 5 bases from V and 8 bases from J; junction bases left unmatched: 6. CDR3 bases: TGCAGTGCTCAGAGGGGGACAGGGGGCGAAAAACTGTTTTTT. Translating it yields CSAQRGTGGEKLFF.

V usage is TRBV10-3 and J usage is TRBJ1-3; no reliable D call. CDR3 size: 11 residues. Germline assignment: CDR1 ENHRY and CDR2 SYGVKD. Trimming removed 2 bases from V and 6 bases from J, with 2 bases in between. CDR3 in amino acids: CAISEINTIYF. The CDR3 coding sequence is TGTGCCATCAGTGAGATAAACACCATATATTTT.

This chain uses TRBV10-3 with TRBJ1-2, with TRBD1 identical over 8 bases. Germline CDR1 reads ENHRY; CDR2 reads SYGVKD. V shed 9 bases, J shed 0 bases, and the junction held 6 bases outside the gene matches. The CDR3 length is 14 residues. The CDR3 bases are TGTGCCATTACTCCGGGACAGGCTAACTATGGCTACACCTTC. Translation: CAITPGQANYGYTF.

A few counts support this clonotype. The chain has TRBV10-3 and TRBJ2-3; 9 nucleotides match TRBD1. Unmatched junction bases numbered 2, after V lost 6 bases and J lost 4 bases. In germline, CDR1 is ENHRY, CDR2 SYGVKD. The CDR3 contains 13 residues. The CDR3 region has the DNA TGTGCCATCAGACAGGGGGCCCCAGATACGCAGTATTTT. Its protein is CAIRQGAPDTQYF.

This clonotype was seen only a few times. V usage is TRBV6-5 and J usage is TRBJ2-7; the D gene is possibly TRBD1 (7 bases). V was pared by 2 bases and J by 5 bases, with 13 bases between. CDR3 length: 14 residues. CDR1 is MNHEY and CDR2 is SVGAGI in the germline V gene. This CDR3 reads CASSYAGGRNEQYF. The CDR3 DNA is TGTGCCAGCAGTTACGCAGGGGGGAGAAACGAGCAGTACTTC.

This clonotype was counted only a few times. V gene TRBV10-3 combines with J gene TRBJ2-6; no clear D. Germline V lookup: CDR1 ENHRY, CDR2 SYGVKD. V lost 3 bases and J 1 base, leaving 7 bases between the germline ends. There are 15 residues in the CDR3. CDR3 sequence reads: CAISEGVSGANVLTF. In DNA form, the CDR3 reads TGTGCCATCAGTGAAGGAGTATCTGGGGCCAACGTCCTGACTTTC.

The chain combines TRBV3-1 with TRBJ2-3, with D possibly matching TRBD2 (6 bases). Between the trimmed V and J ends, which lost 4 bases and 4 bases, there was a span of 12 bases. The germline V gene encodes CDR1 LGHDT and CDR2 YNNKEL (reference sequence). The CDR3 covers 14 residues. In DNA, the CDR3 is TGTGCCAGCAGCCCACTAGCTTCGGCAGATACGCAGTATTTT. Translated, it gives CASSPLASADTQYF.

The chain links TRBV29-1 to TRBJ2-6, with unresolved D. The ends were cut back, 1 base at V and 0 bases at J, with 10 bases in the middle. CDR3 length equals 16 residues. The V gene's germline CDR1 is SQVTM and CDR2 ANQGSEA. CDR3 coding DNA: TGCAGCGTTGAAGTTGGAGCAGGCTCTGGGGCCAACGTCCTGACTTTC. The encoded protein is CSVEVGAGSGANVLTF.